Each of the 6 T cell receptor beta chains below was sequenced from the same sample in a study of shared clonotypes between healthy human individuals. Profiled with immunoSEQ multiplex PCR; TCRdb holds only in-frame clones, not every one. The sample contains 2 million to 2.5 million clones, 80% to 95% of which appear only once. Sample: naive CD4+ T cells from PBMCs. Sample subset: CD45RA+ positively selected. The receptors originated from a man aged 18-30 years in good health. Some clones in this sample may be carry-over from other donors' samples.

The chain joins TRBV28 to TRBJ1-2, with D maybe TRBD1 (6 bases). The CDR3 is made up of 13 amino acids. Trimming took 6 bases from V and 6 from J, leaving 14 bases between them. Germline CDR1 and CDR2: MDHEN and SYDVKM. The chain's CDR3 is CASRSGTGHGYTF. The CDR3 nucleotides are TGTGCCAGCAGGTCCGGCACAGGGCATGGCTACACCTTC.

This chain uses TRBV5-8 with TRBJ1-5; D remains unclear. V gave up 3 bases and J gave up 11 bases, with 9 bases separating them. The CDR3 has 11 residues. Looked up from germline, CDR1 is SGHTS and CDR2 is YDEGEE. The CDR3 region is CASSSFQTQHF. The CDR3 DNA sequence: TGTGCCAGCAGCTCATTCCAGACCCAGCATTTT. The variable domain in full, with the rest retrieved from reference TRBV5-8 and TRBJ1-5, is EAGVTQSPTHLIKTRGQQATLRCSPISGHTSVYWYQQALGLGLQFLLWYDEGEERNRGNFPPRFSGRQFPNYSSELNVNALELEDSALYLCASSSFQTQHFGDGTRLSIL.

In this sample, this clone turned up a few times. Other nucleotide sequences in the sample specify the same CDR3. V usage is TRBV29-1 and J usage is TRBJ1-1; D not certain. This CDR3 has 14 residues. In germline, CDR1 is SQVTM, CDR2 ANQGSEA. Trimming left V 6 bases short and J 0 bases short, with 14 bases between. Here the CDR3 DNA reads TGCAGCGTGGGAAGGACGGTCATGAACACTGAAGCTTTCTTT. It translates to CSVGRTVMNTEAFF.

This chain links TRBV4-1 with TRBJ2-2, with TRBD2 matching over 12 bases. Germline assignment: CDR1 MGHRA and CDR2 YSYEKL. J lost 3 bases, V lost 1 base, and 3 bases had no gene match. There are 17 residues in the CDR3. CDR3 coding DNA: TGCGCCAGCAGCCAAGGACTAGCGGGGGTCTACACCGGGGAGCTGTTTTTT. Protein: CASSQGLAGVYTGELFF.

The chain has TRBV29-1 and TRBJ1-2; D might be TRBD1 (6 bases). The germline V gene has CDR1 SQVTM and CDR2 ANQGSEA. Trimming removed 7 bases from V and 7 bases from J, with 16 bases in between. The CDR3 has 12 residues. The CDR3 region is CSARGGGGGYTF. For the CDR3, the DNA is TGCAGCGCCCGCGGGGGGGGCGGTGGCTACACCTTC.

Concerning this clone: At the DNA level, this CDR3 is encoded by other sequences in the same sample as well. This chain links TRBV10-2 with TRBJ1-5, with D maybe TRBD1 (5 bases). The CDR3 sequence is 14 residues long. V lost 0 bases, J lost 4 bases, and 7 bases lay in between. CDR1 is WSHSY, CDR2 SAAADI, per germline. CDR3 residues: CASSESGGNQPQHF. Here the CDR3 DNA reads TGCGCCAGCAGTGAGTCGGGGGGGAATCAGCCCCAGCATTTT.